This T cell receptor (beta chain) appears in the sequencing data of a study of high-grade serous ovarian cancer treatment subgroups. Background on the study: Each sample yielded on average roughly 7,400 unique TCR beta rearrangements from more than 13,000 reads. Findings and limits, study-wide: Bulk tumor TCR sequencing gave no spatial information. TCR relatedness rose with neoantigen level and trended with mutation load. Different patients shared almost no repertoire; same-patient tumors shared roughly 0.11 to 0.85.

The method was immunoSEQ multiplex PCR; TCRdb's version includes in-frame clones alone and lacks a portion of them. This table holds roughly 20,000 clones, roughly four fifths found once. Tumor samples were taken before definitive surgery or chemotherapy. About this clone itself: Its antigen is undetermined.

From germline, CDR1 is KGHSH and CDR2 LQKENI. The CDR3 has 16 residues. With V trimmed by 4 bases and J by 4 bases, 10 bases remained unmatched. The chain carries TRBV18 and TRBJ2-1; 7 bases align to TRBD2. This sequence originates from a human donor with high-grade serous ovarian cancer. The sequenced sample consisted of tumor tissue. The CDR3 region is CASSQGGGREYNEQFF. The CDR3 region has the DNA TGTGCCAGCTCACAGGGAGGCGGGAGAGAGTACAATGAGCAGTTCTTC. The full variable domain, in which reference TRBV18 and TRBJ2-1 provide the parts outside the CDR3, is NAGVMQNPRHLVRRRGQEARLRCSPMKGHSHVYWYRQLPEEGLKFMVYLQKENIIDESGMPKERFSAEFPKEGPSILRIQQVVRGDSAAYFCASSQGGGREYNEQFFGPGTRLTVL.